Given below is one T cell receptor (beta chain) in context. Its antigen remains unidentified. The CDR3 extends over 17 amino acids. Germline lookup yields CDR1 MGHRA and CDR2 YSYEKL. V shed 5 bases and J shed 1 base, with 19 bases lying between them. Some clones are missing from TCRdb's copy, which holds only in-frame ones; the method was immunoSEQ multiplex PCR. The sample lists roughly 100,000 clones; 92% were seen once. These data originate in a study of OX40 agonist ivuxolimab in advanced cancers. Broader study findings: Normalized expansion of T-cell clones was also low for some nonresponders.

This TCR came from an adult with an advanced solid tumor such as melanoma, head and neck, liver or kidney cancer. The sequencing here drew on CD4+ or CD8+ T cells sorted from blood, taken in a trial of the OX40 agonist ivuxolimab. The chain links TRBV4-1 to TRBJ2-3; the D gene could be TRBD1 or TRBD2 (6 bases each). In DNA form, the CDR3 reads TGCGCCAGCAGCTCGATCTGGGGGGCCGGACGCACAGATACGCAGTATTTT. Translated, it gives CASSSIWGAGRTDTQYF.